This T cell receptor beta chain stems from a study of cytomegalovirus exposure and HLA in healthy donors. Study-wide context: Earlier findings included some 100 million unique TCR beta sequences obtained from 170 million or so T cells.

Donors were nominally healthy when sampled, though unrecorded immune exposures were likely. PCR employed 60 Vbeta and 13 Jbeta primers. Sequencing used immunoSEQ multiplex PCR; TCRdb keeps in-frame clones, though not all of them. Of 100,000 to 150,000 clones in the sample, over 70% were seen once. Germline CDR1 and CDR2: LNHNV and YYDKDF (reference sequence). V shed 0 bases and J shed 4 bases, with 15 bases lying between them. The CDR3 length is 16 residues. This receptor was taken from a woman aged 50 to 60 in good health and CMV-seronegative. The chain joins TRBV15 to TRBJ1-1; D not certain. Sequencing was performed on PBMCs. The DNA of the CDR3 is TGTGCCACCAGCAGAGATCTGCACGACCCTAGCACTGAAGCTTTCTTT. It codes for CATSRDLHDPSTEAFF.